These 27 T cell receptor beta chains were sequenced from one sample in a study of cytomegalovirus exposure and HLA in healthy donors. Amplification used 60 Vbeta primers and 13 Jbeta primers. Measured with immunoSEQ multiplex PCR; TCRdb has only the in-frame clones, and not every one. The top ten clones hold 3.7% of a sample with roughly 200,000 clones, about 80% of them seen once. Sequencing was done on a sample of PBMCs. The origin of the receptors is a woman between 55 and 75 years old in good health and CMV-seropositive.

The chain employs TRBV2 and TRBJ2-7, with D unresolved. Germline V lookup: CDR1 SNHLY, CDR2 FYNNEI. The V gene lost 8 bases and the J gene lost 0 bases, with 8 bases spanning the gap. The length of the CDR3 is 12 residues. CDR3 protein: CASEQSSYEQYF. The CDR3 region has the DNA TGTGCCAGCGAACAAAGCTCCTACGAGCAGTACTTC.

The chain is built from TRBV5-6 and TRBJ1-1; D perhaps matches TRBD1 (5 bases). The CDR3 is 19 residues long. Trimming took off 1 base at V and 2 bases at J, with 24 bases between the two ends. From germline, CDR1 is SGHDT and CDR2 YYEEEE. The CDR3 DNA sequence: TGTGCCAGCAGCTTGAGAACAGGTGGGGGGAGGCTTAGTAACACTGAAGCTTTCTTT. Residues: CASSLRTGGGRLSNTEAFF.

The chain carries TRBV7-8 and TRBJ2-1, with a tentative D call TRBD2 (6 bases). Per germline, CDR1 SGHVS and CDR2 FQNEAQ. Trimming took 1 base from V and 13 from J, leaving 11 bases between them. This CDR3 has 12 residues. The CDR3 DNA sequence: TGTGCCAGCAGCTTAGGAGCGGGTCGTCAGTTCTTC. Translation gives CASSLGAGRQFF. Complete variable domain (other parts from reference TRBV7-8 and TRBJ2-1): GAGVSQSPRYKVAKRGQDVALRCDPISGHVSLFWYQQALGQGPEFLTYFQNEAQLDKSGLPSDRFFAERPEGSVSTLKIQRTQQEDSAVYLCASSLGAGRQFFGPGTRLTVL.

The V gene is TRBV5-6, the J gene TRBJ1-4; D possibly corresponds to TRBD1 (6 bases). The germline CDR1 and CDR2 sequences are SGHDT and YYEEEE. The CDR3 is 16 residues long. Trimming pared 4 bases from V and 3 bases from J, leaving 16 bases between. In DNA form, the CDR3 reads TGTGCCAGCAGCCGGTTCGGGGGGCGGCCTAATGAAAAACTGTTTTTT. Translated, it gives CASSRFGGRPNEKLFF.

Only a few counts were recorded for this clone. The V call is TRBV27, the J call TRBJ1-2, with 7 bases identical to TRBD1. CDR3 length: 15 residues. Losses at the gene ends were 6 bases for V and 2 bases for J; bases not matched to a gene: 9. The germline V gene encodes CDR1 MNHEY and CDR2 SMNVEV (reference sequence). The CDR3 sequence is CASRIRGQANYGYTF. CDR3 sequence (DNA): TGTGCCAGCAGGATCCGAGGACAGGCGAACTATGGCTACACCTTC.

In this sample, this clone turned up once. This chain joins TRBV7-2 and TRBJ2-7; 8 positions match TRBD2. CDR1 and CDR2 (germline): SGHTA, FQGNSA. The CDR3 has 15 amino acids. V was pared by 2 bases and J by 1 base, with 4 bases of the junction left unmatched. The CDR3 is CASSLTGGPSYEQYF. CDR3 coding DNA: TGTGCCAGCAGCTTAACGGGGGGGCCATCCTACGAGCAGTACTTC.

The chain couples TRBV7-8 to TRBJ2-1, with D maybe TRBD1 (6 bases). Deletions cut 5 bases from V and 8 bases from J, with 13 bases between. The length of the CDR3 is 13 residues. Germline-derived CDR1 and CDR2 are SGHVS and FQNEAQ. DNA of the CDR3: TGTGCCAGCAGCGTGGGGGCTCCCGATGAGCAGTTCTTC. It yields the protein CASSVGAPDEQFF.

The chain combines TRBV30 with TRBJ2-7; 7 bases align to TRBD2. The CDR3 totals 15 residues. The germline V gene has CDR1 GTSNPN and CDR2 SVGIG (reference sequence). V lost 1 base, J lost 2 bases, and 8 bases stayed unmatched. In DNA, the CDR3 is TGTGCCTGGAGTGGGGAGGGGCAGAGCCCCTACGAGCAGTACTTC. This translates into CAWSGEGQSPYEQYF.

This rearrangement joins TRBV15 to TRBJ1-4, with unresolved D. The CDR3 contains 14 residues. V was cut by 6 bases and J by 6 bases, with 14 bases left in between. CDR1 and CDR2 (germline): LNHNV, YYDKDF (reference sequence). In DNA form, the CDR3 reads TGTGCCACCAGGGAGGGCAGTACCCATGAAAAACTGTTTTTT. Translation gives CATREGSTHEKLFF.

The V call is TRBV7-2, the J call TRBJ1-6; TRBD1 is a possible D gene (5 bases). Germline loops: CDR1 SGHTA, CDR2 FQGNSA. The CDR3 has 12 amino acids. Trimming removed 5 bases at V and 14 bases at J, with 13 bases between. CDR3 residues: CASSLDTITLHF. The CDR3 DNA follows: TGTGCCAGCAGCCTGGACACTATCACCCTCCACTTT. The variable domain in full, with the rest retrieved from reference TRBV7-2 and TRBJ1-6, is GAGVSQSPSNKVTEKGKDVELRCDPISGHTALYWYRQSLGQGLEFLIYFQGNSAPDKSGLPSDRFSAERTGGSVSTLTIQRTQQEDSAVYLCASSLDTITLHFGNGTRLTVT.

This clone came up a few times. The chain recombines TRBV29-1 with TRBJ2-4; D is perhaps TRBD1 (6 bases). Per germline, CDR1 SQVTM and CDR2 ANQGSEA. The CDR3 extends over 13 amino acids. Trimming cost V 6 bases and J 2 bases, with 11 bases left between them. The CDR3 spells CSVVTGSKNIQYF. CDR3 nucleotide sequence: TGCAGCGTCGTGACAGGATCCAAAAACATTCAGTACTTC.

This sequence joins TRBV28 and TRBJ2-1, with TRBD2 matching 7 bases. V lost 8 bases to trimming and J lost 4 bases; unmatched junction nucleotides: 8. Germline V gene sequence: CDR1 MDHEN, CDR2 SYDVKM. The CDR3 consists of 14 residues. The CDR3 region is CASSTAGAYNEQFF. The DNA of the CDR3 is TGTGCCAGCTCCACCGCGGGAGCGTACAATGAGCAGTTCTTC.

The chain couples TRBV28 to TRBJ2-7; TRBD2 agrees at 8 bases. The CDR3 extends over 14 amino acids. V gave up 6 bases and J gave up 4 bases; unmatched junction bases: 8. In germline, CDR1 is MDHEN, CDR2 SYDVKM. The CDR3 loop is CASRLAGTAYEQYF. For the CDR3, the DNA is TGTGCCAGCAGGTTAGCGGGGACCGCTTACGAGCAGTACTTC. Drawing the rest from reference TRBV28 and TRBJ2-7, the complete variable domain is DVKVTQSSRYLVKRTGEKVFLECVQDMDHENMFWYRQDPGLGLRLIYFSYDVKMKEKGDIPEGYSVSREKKERFSLILESASTNQTSMYLCASRLAGTAYEQYFGPGTRLTVT.

V usage is TRBV5-1 and J usage is TRBJ2-1; possibly TRBD2 for D (6 bases). The germline CDR1 and CDR2 sequences are SGHRS and YFSETQ. V was shortened by 5 bases and J by 6 bases, with 18 bases between the two germline ends. The length of the CDR3 is 15 residues. The CDR3 loop is CASSFFGGESNEQFF. As DNA, the CDR3 is TGCGCCAGCAGTTTTTTCGGGGGTGAGAGCAATGAGCAGTTCTTC. Complete variable domain (other parts from reference TRBV5-1 and TRBJ2-1): KAGVTQTPRYLIKTRGQQVTLSCSPISGHRSVSWYQQTPGQGLQFLFEYFSETQRNKGNFPGRFSGRQFSNSRSEMNVSTLELGDSALYLCASSFFGGESNEQFFGPGTRLTVL.

V and J are TRBV29-1 and TRBJ1-4; 8 bases are a match to TRBD1. CDR1 and CDR2 (germline): SQVTM, ANQGSEA. This CDR3 contains 15 residues. V was pared by 8 bases and J by 3 bases, with 11 bases of the junction left unmatched. DNA for the CDR3: TGCAGCTCAAAGGGGAGGACAGGGTCTAATGAAAAACTGTTTTTT. Translation gives CSSKGRTGSNEKLFF.

The gene calls are TRBV7-2 and TRBJ2-5; 8 nucleotides match TRBD2. V shed 6 bases and J 4 bases; nucleotides not matched to a gene: 7. The CDR3 has 14 amino acids. Germline V gives CDR1 SGHTA, CDR2 FQGNSA. In DNA form, the CDR3 reads TGTGCCAGCAGTAGAAGCGGGAGTGGAGAGACCCAGTACTTC. Amino acids: CASSRSGSGETQYF.

The chain couples TRBV10-3 to TRBJ2-2; no reliable D call. Germline CDR1 and CDR2: ENHRY and SYGVKD. V lost 2 bases to trimming and J lost 1 base, with 5 bases between them. CDR3 length equals 14 residues. The CDR3 DNA reads TGTGCCATCAGTGAGAGTAGGAACACCGGGGAGCTGTTTTTT. Its translation: CAISESRNTGELFF.

The rearrangement links TRBV9 to TRBJ2-1, with TRBD2 matching 16 bases. The CDR3 spans 21 residues. The germline CDR1 and CDR2 sequences are SGDLS and YYNGEE. The V gene end was trimmed by 4 bases and the J gene end by 3 bases; junction bases not matched to a gene: 16. The CDR3 here is CASSYSPGLAGGLANYNEQFF. In DNA form, the CDR3 reads TGTGCCAGCAGCTACTCGCCGGGACTAGCGGGAGGGCTCGCAAACTACAATGAGCAGTTCTTC. The full variable domain, its missing parts supplied by reference TRBV9 and TRBJ2-1, is DSGVTQTPKHLITATGQRVTLRCSPRSGDLSVYWYQQSLDQGLQFLIQYYNGEERAKGNILERFSAQQFPDLHSELNLSSLELGDSALYFCASSYSPGLAGGLANYNEQFFGPGTRLTVL.

The rearrangement uses TRBV7-2 and TRBJ2-5; 14 nucleotides line up with TRBD2. V lost 5 bases to trimming and J lost 9 bases; unmatched junction nucleotides: 8. This CDR3 is built from 15 residues. Germline V lookup: CDR1 SGHTA, CDR2 FQGNSA. CDR3 DNA sequence: TGTGCCAGCAGCATAGGACTAGCGGGGGGCGGGGCCCAGTACTTC. This gives the protein CASSIGLAGGGAQYF.

The chain recombines TRBV9 with TRBJ1-2; 9 bases line up with TRBD1. Germline trimming cut 3 bases from V and 6 bases from J; bases unmatched to any gene: 9. Germline values: CDR1 SGDLS, CDR2 YYNGEE. The CDR3 is 15 amino acids. The CDR3 loop is CASSGPRQGEHGYTF. The CDR3 region has the DNA TGTGCCAGCAGCGGACCCAGACAGGGGGAGCATGGCTACACCTTC.

This clone was recorded a few times. The chain employs TRBV28 and TRBJ2-7; D may be TRBD1 (5 bases). V was cut by 3 bases and J by 2 bases, with 14 bases left in between. Germline V CDR1 and CDR2: MDHEN, SYDVKM. The CDR3 length is 15 residues. The CDR3 bases are TGTGCCAGCAGTTTCTTTCCAGGGCCTACCTACGAGCAGTACTTC. This translates into CASSFFPGPTYEQYF.

This chain links TRBV5-1 with TRBJ1-1, with 7 nucleotides matching TRBD1. J lost 6 bases, V lost 3 bases, and 8 bases had no gene match. Germline V gene sequence: CDR1 SGHRS, CDR2 YFSETQ. The CDR3 is 14 residues long. The CDR3 reads CASSSSTGNPEAFF. The CDR3 coding sequence is TGCGCCAGCAGCTCCTCGACAGGGAATCCTGAAGCTTTCTTT.

The J gene is TRBJ2-1, the V gene TRBV19; 8 bases are shared with TRBD1. The germline V gene has CDR1 LNHDA and CDR2 SQIVND (reference sequence). The CDR3 consists of 15 residues. J lost 3 bases, V lost 7 bases, and 8 bases had no gene match. For the CDR3, the DNA is TGTGCCAGTACCCCAGGGGGCTCGGGCTACAATGAGCAGTTCTTC. It translates to CASTPGGSGYNEQFF.

The chain employs TRBV6-1 and TRBJ2-7; possibly TRBD1 for D (6 bases). The CDR3 loop spans 15 amino acids. V was trimmed by 4 bases and J by 2 bases, leaving 15 bases between them. Germline V gene data show CDR1 as MNHNS and CDR2 as SASEGT. The DNA for the CDR3 is TGTGCCAGCAGTGCTCCGGGACAACCACCCTACGAGCAGTACTTC. Protein sequence: CASSAPGQPPYEQYF.

The chain has TRBV4-1 and TRBJ2-3, with 9 nucleotides matching TRBD2. The CDR3 runs to 16 residues. From germline, CDR1 is MGHRA and CDR2 YSYEKL. Trimming took 0 bases from V and 1 from J; bases not matched to a gene: 2. CDR3 protein: CASSQEERGGTDTQYF. The CDR3 bases are TGCGCCAGCAGCCAAGAAGAGCGGGGGGGCACAGATACGCAGTATTTT.

The V call is TRBV9, the J call TRBJ2-1; D possibly corresponds to TRBD2 (6 bases). The CDR3 loop spans 15 amino acids. The V and J ends lost 1 base and 1 base respectively, with 9 bases between them. Germline lookup yields CDR1 SGDLS and CDR2 YYNGEE. CDR3 amino acids: CASSVTSGSYNEQFF. The CDR3 DNA reads TGTGCCAGCAGCGTAACGAGCGGGTCCTACAATGAGCAGTTCTTC.

This rearrangement joins TRBV18 to TRBJ1-1; possibly TRBD1 for D (5 bases). Per germline, CDR1 KGHSH and CDR2 LQKENI. Trimming cost V 2 bases and J 5 bases, with 9 bases left between them. The CDR3 spans 13 residues. CDR3 region: CASSPRGATEAFF. The CDR3 DNA sequence: TGTGCCAGCTCACCAAGGGGTGCAACTGAAGCTTTCTTT.